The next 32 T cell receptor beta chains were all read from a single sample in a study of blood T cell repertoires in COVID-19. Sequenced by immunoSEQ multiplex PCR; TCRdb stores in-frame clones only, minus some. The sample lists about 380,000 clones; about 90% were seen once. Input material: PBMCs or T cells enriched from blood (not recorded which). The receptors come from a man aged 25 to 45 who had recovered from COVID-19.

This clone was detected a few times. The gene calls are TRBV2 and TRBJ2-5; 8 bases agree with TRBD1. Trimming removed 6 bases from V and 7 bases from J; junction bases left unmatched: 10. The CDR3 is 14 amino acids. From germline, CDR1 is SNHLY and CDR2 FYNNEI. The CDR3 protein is CASSGGQGIGTQYF. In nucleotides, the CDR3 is TGTGCCAGCAGCGGAGGACAGGGAATAGGGACCCAGTACTTC. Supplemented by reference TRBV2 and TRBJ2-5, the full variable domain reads EPEVTQTPSHQVTQMGQEVILRCVPISNHLYFYWYRQILGQKVEFLVSFYNNEISEKSEIFDDQFSVERPDGSNFTLKIRSTKLEDSAMYFCASSGGQGIGTQYFGPGTRLLVL.

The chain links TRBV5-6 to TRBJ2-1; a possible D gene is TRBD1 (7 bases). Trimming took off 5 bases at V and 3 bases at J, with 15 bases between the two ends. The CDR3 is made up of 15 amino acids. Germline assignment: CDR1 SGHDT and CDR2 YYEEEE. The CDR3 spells CASRLGQGGYNEQFF. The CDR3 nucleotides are TGTGCCAGCAGGCTTGGGCAGGGGGGCTACAATGAGCAGTTCTTC.

The chain's CDR3 is CATSRGQGANEQFF. The CDR3 nucleotides read TGTGCCACCAGCAGAGGACAGGGGGCCAATGAGCAGTTCTTC. The rearrangement links TRBV15 to TRBJ2-1, with 10 nucleotides matching TRBD1. The germline V gene encodes CDR1 LNHNV and CDR2 YYDKDF (reference sequence). V lost 1 base to trimming and J lost 6 bases; unmatched junction nucleotides: 0. The CDR3 length is 14 residues.

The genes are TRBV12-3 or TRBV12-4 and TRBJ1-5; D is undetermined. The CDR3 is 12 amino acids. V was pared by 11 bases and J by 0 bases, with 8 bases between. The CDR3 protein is CALGDSNQPQHF. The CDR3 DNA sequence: TGTGCCCTGGGCGATAGCAATCAGCCCCAGCATTTT.

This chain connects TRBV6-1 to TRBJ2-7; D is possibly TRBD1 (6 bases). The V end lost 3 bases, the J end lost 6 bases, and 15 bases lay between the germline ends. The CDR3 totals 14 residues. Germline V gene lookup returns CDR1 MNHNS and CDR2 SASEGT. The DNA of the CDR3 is TGTGCCAGCAGTGAGAACAGGGTTTTGGGCGAGCAGTACTTC. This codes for CASSENRVLGEQYF.

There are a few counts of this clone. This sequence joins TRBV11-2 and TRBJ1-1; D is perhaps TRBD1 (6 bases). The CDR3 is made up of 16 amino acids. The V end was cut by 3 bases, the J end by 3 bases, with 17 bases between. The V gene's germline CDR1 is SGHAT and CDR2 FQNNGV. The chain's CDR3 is CASSFDRFQGHTEAFF. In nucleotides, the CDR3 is TGTGCCAGCAGCTTTGACCGATTTCAGGGGCACACTGAAGCTTTCTTT.

The CDR3 region is CASSRDRGPPYEQYF. CDR3 nucleotide sequence: TGTGCCAGCAGCCGGGACAGGGGCCCCCCCTACGAGCAGTACTTC. V and J are TRBV13 and TRBJ2-7; 10 nucleotides align to TRBD1. Germline CDR1 reads PRHDT; CDR2 reads FYEKMQ (reference sequence). The CDR3 length is 15 residues. The junction had 6 bases not matched to a gene; V was cut back by 5 bases and J by 2 bases.

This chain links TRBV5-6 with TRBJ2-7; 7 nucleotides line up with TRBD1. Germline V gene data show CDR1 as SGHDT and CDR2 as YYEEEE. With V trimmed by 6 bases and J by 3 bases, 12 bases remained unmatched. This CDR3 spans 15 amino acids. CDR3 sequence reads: CASNVWDRPFYEQYF. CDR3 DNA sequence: TGTGCCAGCAACGTCTGGGACAGACCTTTCTACGAGCAGTACTTC.

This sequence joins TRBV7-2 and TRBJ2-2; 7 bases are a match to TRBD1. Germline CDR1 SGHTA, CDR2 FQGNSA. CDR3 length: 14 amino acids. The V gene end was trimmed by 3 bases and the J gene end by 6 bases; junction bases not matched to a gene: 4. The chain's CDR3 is CASSFTGDPGELFF. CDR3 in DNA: TGTGCCAGCAGCTTCACAGGGGATCCCGGGGAGCTGTTTTTT.

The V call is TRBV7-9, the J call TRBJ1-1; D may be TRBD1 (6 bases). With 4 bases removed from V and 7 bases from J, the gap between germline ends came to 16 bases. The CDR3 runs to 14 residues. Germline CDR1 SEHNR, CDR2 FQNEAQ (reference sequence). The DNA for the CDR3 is TGTGCCAGCAGCTCCGACCTTGGACAGAGTGAAGCTTTCTTT. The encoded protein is CASSSDLGQSEAFF.

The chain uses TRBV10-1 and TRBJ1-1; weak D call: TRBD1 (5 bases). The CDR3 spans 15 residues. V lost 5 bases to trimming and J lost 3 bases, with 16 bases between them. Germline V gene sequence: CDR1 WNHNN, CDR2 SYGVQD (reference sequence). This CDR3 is CASSPTGTIHTEAFF. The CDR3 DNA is TGCGCCAGCAGTCCGACCGGGACTATACACACTGAAGCTTTCTTT.

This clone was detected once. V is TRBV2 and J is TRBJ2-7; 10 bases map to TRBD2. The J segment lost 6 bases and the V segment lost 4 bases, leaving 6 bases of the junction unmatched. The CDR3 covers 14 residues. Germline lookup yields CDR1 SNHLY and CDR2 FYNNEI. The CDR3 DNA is TGTGCCAGCAGTGCTAGCGGGGGCCTCCCCGAGCAGTACTTC. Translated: CASSASGGLPEQYF. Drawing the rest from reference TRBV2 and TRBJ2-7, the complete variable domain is EPEVTQTPSHQVTQMGQEVILRCVPISNHLYFYWYRQILGQKVEFLVSFYNNEISEKSEIFDDQFSVERPDGSNFTLKIRSTKLEDSAMYFCASSASGGLPEQYFGPGTRLTVT.

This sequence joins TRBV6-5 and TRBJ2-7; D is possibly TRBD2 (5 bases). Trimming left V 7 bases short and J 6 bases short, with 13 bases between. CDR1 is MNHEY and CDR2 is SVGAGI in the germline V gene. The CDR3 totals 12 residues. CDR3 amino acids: CASIEGPFEQYF. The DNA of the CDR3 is TGTGCCAGCATCGAGGGCCCGTTCGAGCAGTACTTC.

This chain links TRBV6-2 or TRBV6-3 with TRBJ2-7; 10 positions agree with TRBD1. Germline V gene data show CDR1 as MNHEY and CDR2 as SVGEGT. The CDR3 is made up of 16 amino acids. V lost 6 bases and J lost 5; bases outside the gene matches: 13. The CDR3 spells CASSEMSDRGFHEQYF. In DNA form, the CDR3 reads TGTGCCAGCAGCGAGATGTCGGACAGGGGGTTTCACGAGCAGTACTTC.

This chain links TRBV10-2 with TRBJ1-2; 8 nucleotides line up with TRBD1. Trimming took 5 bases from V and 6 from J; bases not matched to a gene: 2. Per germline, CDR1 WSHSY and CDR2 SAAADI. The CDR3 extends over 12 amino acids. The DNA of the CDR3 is TGCGCCAGCAGTACAGGGGGTGATGGCTACACCTTC. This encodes CASSTGGDGYTF.

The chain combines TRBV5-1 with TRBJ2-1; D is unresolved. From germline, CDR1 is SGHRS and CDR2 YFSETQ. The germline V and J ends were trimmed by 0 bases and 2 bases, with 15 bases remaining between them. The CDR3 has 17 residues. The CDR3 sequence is CASSLAVTSSTYNEQFF. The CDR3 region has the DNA TGCGCCAGCAGCTTGGCCGTAACTTCGAGTACCTACAATGAGCAGTTCTTC.

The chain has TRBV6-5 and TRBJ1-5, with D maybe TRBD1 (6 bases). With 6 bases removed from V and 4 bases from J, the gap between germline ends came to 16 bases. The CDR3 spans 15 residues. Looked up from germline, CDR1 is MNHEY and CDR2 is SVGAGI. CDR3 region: CASSLGAGVNQPQHF. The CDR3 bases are TGTGCCAGCAGCTTGGGGGCGGGGGTTAATCAGCCCCAGCATTTT.

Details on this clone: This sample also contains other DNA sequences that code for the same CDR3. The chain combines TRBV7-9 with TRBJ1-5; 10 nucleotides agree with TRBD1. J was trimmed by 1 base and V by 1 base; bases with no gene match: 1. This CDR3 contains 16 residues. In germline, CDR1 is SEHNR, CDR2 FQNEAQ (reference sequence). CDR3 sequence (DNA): TGTGCCAGCAGCTTAGGGACAGGGGGGAGCAATCAGCCCCAGCATTTT. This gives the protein CASSLGTGGSNQPQHF.

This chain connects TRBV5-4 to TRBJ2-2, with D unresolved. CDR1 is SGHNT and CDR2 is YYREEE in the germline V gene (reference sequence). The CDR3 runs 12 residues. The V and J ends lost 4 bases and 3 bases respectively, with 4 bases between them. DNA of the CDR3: TGTGCCAGCAGCCAGGACACCGGGGAGCTGTTTTTT. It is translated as CASSQDTGELFF. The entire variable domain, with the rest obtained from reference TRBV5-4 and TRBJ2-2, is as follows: ETGVTQSPTHLIKTRGQQVTLRCSSQSGHNTVSWYQQALGQGPQFIFQYYREEENGRGNFPPRFSGLQFPNYSSELNVNALELDDSALYLCASSQDTGELFFGEGSRLTVL.

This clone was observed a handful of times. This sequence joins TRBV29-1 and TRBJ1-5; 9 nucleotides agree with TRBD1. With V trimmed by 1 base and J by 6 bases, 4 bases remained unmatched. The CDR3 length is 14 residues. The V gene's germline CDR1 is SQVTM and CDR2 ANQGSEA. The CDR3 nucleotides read TGCAGCGTTGAAGTGGGGGACAGGGCTCAGCCCCAGCATTTT. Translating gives CSVEVGDRAQPQHF.

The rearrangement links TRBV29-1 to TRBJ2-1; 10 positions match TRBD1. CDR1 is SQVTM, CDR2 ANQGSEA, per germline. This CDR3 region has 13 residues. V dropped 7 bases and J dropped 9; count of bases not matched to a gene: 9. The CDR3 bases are TGCAGCGCCTGGGACAGGGGATCAATTGAGCAGTTCTTC. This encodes CSAWDRGSIEQFF.

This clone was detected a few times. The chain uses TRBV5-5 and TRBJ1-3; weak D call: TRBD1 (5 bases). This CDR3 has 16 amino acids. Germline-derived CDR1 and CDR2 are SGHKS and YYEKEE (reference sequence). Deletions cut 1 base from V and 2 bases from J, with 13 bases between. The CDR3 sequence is CASSLTSGGTGNTIYF. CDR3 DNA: TGTGCCAGCAGCTTGACATCGGGGGGAACTGGAAACACCATATATTTT.

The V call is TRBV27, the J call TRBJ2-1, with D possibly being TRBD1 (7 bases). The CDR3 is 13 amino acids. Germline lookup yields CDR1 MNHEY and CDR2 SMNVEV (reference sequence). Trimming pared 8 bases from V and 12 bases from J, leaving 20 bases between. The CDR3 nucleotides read TGTGCCAGCTCGCGTGACAGGGTTAGCGGGCAGTTCTTC. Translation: CASSRDRVSGQFF.

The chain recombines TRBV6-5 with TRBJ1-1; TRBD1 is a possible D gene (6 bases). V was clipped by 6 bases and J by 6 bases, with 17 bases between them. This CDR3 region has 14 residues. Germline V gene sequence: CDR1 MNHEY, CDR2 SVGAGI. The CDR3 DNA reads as TGTGCCAGCAGATCCGGACAGTCCTGGGCTGAAGCTTTCTTT. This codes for CASRSGQSWAEAFF.

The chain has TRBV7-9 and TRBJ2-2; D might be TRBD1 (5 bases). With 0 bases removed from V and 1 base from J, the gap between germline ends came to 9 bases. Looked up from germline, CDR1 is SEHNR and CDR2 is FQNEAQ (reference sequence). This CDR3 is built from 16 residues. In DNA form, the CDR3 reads TGTGCCAGCAGCTTAGCGCAGGGCATGAACACCGGGGAGCTGTTTTTT. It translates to CASSLAQGMNTGELFF.

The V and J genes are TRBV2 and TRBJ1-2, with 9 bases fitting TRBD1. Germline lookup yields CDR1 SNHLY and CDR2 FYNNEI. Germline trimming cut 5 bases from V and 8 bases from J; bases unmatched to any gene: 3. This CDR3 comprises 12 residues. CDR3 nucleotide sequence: TGTGCCAGCAGTCGGGACAGGGAAGGCTACACCTTC. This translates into CASSRDREGYTF.

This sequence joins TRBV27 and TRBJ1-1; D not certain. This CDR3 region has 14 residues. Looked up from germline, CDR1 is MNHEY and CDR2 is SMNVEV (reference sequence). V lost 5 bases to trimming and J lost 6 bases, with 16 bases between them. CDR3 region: CASSTLGGSAEAFF. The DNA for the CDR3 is TGTGCCAGCAGTACCTTAGGCGGCTCCGCTGAAGCTTTCTTT.

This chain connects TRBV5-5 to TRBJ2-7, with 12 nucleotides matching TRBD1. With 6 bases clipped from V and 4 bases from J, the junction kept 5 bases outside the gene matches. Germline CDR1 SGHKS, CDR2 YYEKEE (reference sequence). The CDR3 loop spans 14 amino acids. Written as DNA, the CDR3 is TGTGCCAGCAACCGGGACAGGGGGCTTTACGAGCAGTACTTC. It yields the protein CASNRDRGLYEQYF.

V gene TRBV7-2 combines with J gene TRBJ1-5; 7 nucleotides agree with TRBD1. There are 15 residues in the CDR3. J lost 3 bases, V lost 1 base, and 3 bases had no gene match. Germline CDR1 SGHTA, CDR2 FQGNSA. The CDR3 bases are TGTGCCAGCAGCTTAGGAGGGACAGTCAATCAGCCCCAGCATTTT. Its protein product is CASSLGGTVNQPQHF.

The CDR3 region has the DNA TGCGCCAGCAGCACCGGAGGGCTCAGCAACTACGAGCAGTACTTC. It encodes CASSTGGLSNYEQYF. The V gene is TRBV5-1, the J gene TRBJ2-7; D is perhaps TRBD2 (6 bases). The CDR3 consists of 15 residues. Germline V gives CDR1 SGHRS, CDR2 YFSETQ. V dropped 4 bases and J dropped 3 bases, with 17 bases sitting between them.

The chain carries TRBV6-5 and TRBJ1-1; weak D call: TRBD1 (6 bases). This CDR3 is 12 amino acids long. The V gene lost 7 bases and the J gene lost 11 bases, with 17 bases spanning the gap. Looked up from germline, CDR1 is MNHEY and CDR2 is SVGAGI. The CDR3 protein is CASTLGGREAFF. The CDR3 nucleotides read TGTGCCAGCACGCTTGGGGGCAGGGAGGCTTTCTTT.

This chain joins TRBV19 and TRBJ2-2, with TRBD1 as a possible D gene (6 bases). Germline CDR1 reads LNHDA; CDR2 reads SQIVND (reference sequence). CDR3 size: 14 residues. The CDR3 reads CGAGASGKAGELFF. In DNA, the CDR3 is TGTGGCGCAGGGGCATCGGGAAAGGCCGGGGAGCTGTTTTTT.